These T cell receptor beta chains were read from a single sample in a study of cytomegalovirus exposure and HLA in healthy donors. Sequenced by immunoSEQ multiplex PCR; TCRdb stores in-frame clones only, minus some. Of roughly 270,000 clones listed, more than 75% are singletons. Sequencing was done on a sample of PBMCs. Every receptor here comes from a woman aged 18-29 years in good health and CMV-seronegative. The CDR3 runs from the conserved cysteine through the conserved F or W. D genes are given only for firm matches. Size is stated for part of the rows, as once, few or many counts, or as a class when the clone is expanded.

d_call: NA; clone_size: once; v_call: TRBV28; j_call: TRBJ1-5; cdr3_aa: CASTQTGIGDQPQHF; cdr3_nt: TGTGCCAGCACCCAGACAGGCATCGGAGATCAGCCCCAGCATTTT
d_call: TRBD1; clone_size: NA; v_call: TRBV28; j_call: TRBJ2-2; cdr3_aa: CASSFRTGGNGELFF; cdr3_nt: TGTGCCAGCAGTTTCCGGACAGGGGGCAACGGGGAGCTGTTTTTT
d_call: NA; clone_size: NA; v_call: TRBV4-3; j_call: TRBJ2-7; cdr3_aa: CASSQGEGAQYEQYF; cdr3_nt: TGCGCCAGCAGCCAAGGTGAGGGAGCCCAGTACGAGCAGTACTTC
d_call: NA; clone_size: NA; v_call: TRBV28; j_call: TRBJ2-7; cdr3_aa: CASSLRGFYEQYF; cdr3_nt: TGTGCCAGCAGTTTAAGGGGTTTCTACGAGCAGTACTTC
d_call: TRBD2; clone_size: NA; v_call: TRBV11-3; j_call: TRBJ2-3; cdr3_aa: CASSLGGFVDTQYF; cdr3_nt: TGTGCCAGCAGCCTGGGGGGGTTTGTAGATACGCAGTATTTT
d_call: TRBD2; clone_size: once; v_call: TRBV13; j_call: TRBJ2-5; cdr3_aa: CASSPRGAGGEETQYF; cdr3_nt: TGTGCCAGCAGCCCGCGCGGAGCGGGAGGAGAAGAGACCCAGTACTTC
d_call: TRBD2; clone_size: NA; v_call: TRBV5-1; j_call: TRBJ2-1; cdr3_aa: CASSAGLAGVDEQFF; cdr3_nt: TGCGCCAGCAGCGCGGGACTAGCGGGAGTCGATGAGCAGTTCTTC
d_call: NA; clone_size: NA; v_call: TRBV28; j_call: TRBJ1-2; cdr3_aa: CASSFRPGNGYTF; cdr3_nt: TGTGCCAGCAGTTTTCGCCCAGGGAATGGCTACACCTTC
d_call: NA; clone_size: NA; v_call: TRBV28; j_call: TRBJ1-4; cdr3_aa: CASSTPNRAANEKLFF; cdr3_nt: TGTGCCAGCAGTACCCCAAACAGGGCGGCTAATGAAAAACTGTTTTTT
d_call: NA; clone_size: once; v_call: TRBV7-9; j_call: TRBJ1-3; cdr3_aa: CASRDRAGNTIYF; cdr3_nt: TGTGCCAGCAGGGACAGAGCTGGAAACACCATATATTTT
d_call: TRBD1; clone_size: NA; v_call: TRBV6-1; j_call: TRBJ1-2; cdr3_aa: CASRQGTETLYGYTF; cdr3_nt: TGTGCCAGCAGGCAAGGGACAGAAACGCTCTATGGCTACACCTTC
d_call: NA; clone_size: NA; v_call: TRBV6-5; j_call: TRBJ1-2; cdr3_aa: CASTAGMSGYTF; cdr3_nt: TGTGCCAGCACCGCAGGGATGAGCGGCTACACCTTC
d_call: NA; clone_size: once; v_call: TRBV6-6; j_call: TRBJ2-7; cdr3_aa: CASSSGAYEQYF; cdr3_nt: TGTGCCAGCAGTTCAGGGGCCTACGAGCAGTACTTC
d_call: NA; clone_size: NA; v_call: TRBV19; j_call: TRBJ1-2; cdr3_aa: CASSIDLRRTSF; cdr3_nt: TGTGCCAGTAGTATAGATCTCAGGAGGACCAGCTTC
d_call: TRBD2; clone_size: NA; v_call: TRBV6-1; j_call: TRBJ2-7; cdr3_aa: CASSGGSSYEQYF; cdr3_nt: TGTGCCAGCAGCGGGGGGAGCTCCTACGAGCAGTACTTC
d_call: NA; clone_size: NA; v_call: TRBV7-2; j_call: TRBJ2-1; cdr3_aa: CASSPGGPYNEQFF; cdr3_nt: TGTGCCAGCAGCCCCGGAGGACCCTACAATGAGCAGTTCTTC
d_call: NA; clone_size: NA; v_call: TRBV6-5; j_call: TRBJ2-3; cdr3_aa: CASSFASGTDTQYF; cdr3_nt: TGTGCCAGCAGTTTTGCTAGCGGCACAGATACGCAGTATTTT